Following are 22 T cell receptor beta chains from one sample sequenced in a study of neurological immune-mediated disorders. TCRdb re-called the 5' RACE reads through MiXCR, storing one row per CDR3 protein. Among some 47,000 distinct CDR3 sequences listed, under 6.5% were seen once. The sequencing sample was made of CD4+ T cells from blood. The source is a woman aged 40 to 55 in good health.

There are many counts of this clonotype. The V and J genes are TRBV9 and TRBJ2-5; 12 positions match TRBD2. Looked up from germline, CDR1 is SGDLS and CDR2 is YYNGEE. Trimming removed 3 bases from V and 5 bases from J; junction bases left unmatched: 2. CDR3 length: 14 residues. The CDR3 reads CASSATSGSETQYF. In DNA, the CDR3 is TGTGCCAGCAGCGCGACTAGCGGGAGTGAGACCCAGTACTTC.

In its sample, this clonotype was seen many times. The CDR3 nucleotides are TGTGCCAGCAGCCCCCAAACTCCGGGACAGGGGATCTACGAGCAGTACTTC. This translates into CASSPQTPGQGIYEQYF. The V call is TRBV3-1, the J call TRBJ2-7; 10 positions agree with TRBD1. The germline gives CDR1 LGHDT, CDR2 YNNKEL (reference sequence). The CDR3 is 17 amino acids. J lost 3 bases, V lost 4 bases, and 12 bases had no gene match.

This clonotype was counted ten times or more. CDR3 sequence: CAISRDRGADTQYF. CDR3 nucleotides: TGTGCCATCAGTCGGGACAGGGGCGCAGATACGCAGTATTTT. V and J are TRBV10-3 and TRBJ2-3; 10 bases fit TRBD1. The CDR3 is 14 residues long. The V and J ends lost 5 bases and 4 bases, in that order; junction bases with no gene match: 3. Germline values: CDR1 ENHRY, CDR2 SYGVKD.

This clonotype was observed many times. The chain couples TRBV11-2 to TRBJ2-3, with 7 bases that match TRBD2. J lost 2 bases, V lost 3 bases, and 5 bases had no gene match. Germline-derived CDR1 and CDR2 are SGHAT and FQNNGV. This CDR3 is built from 15 residues. CDR3 sequence: CASSFGGGSTDTQYF. CDR3 in DNA: TGTGCCAGCAGCTTTGGGGGGGGTTCCACAGATACGCAGTATTTT. The complete variable domain, with remaining parts taken from reference TRBV11-2 and TRBJ2-3, reads EAGVAQSPRYKIIEKRQSVAFWCNPISGHATLYWYQQILGQGPKLLIQFQNNGVVDDSQLPKDRFSAERLKGVDSTLKIQPAKLEDSAVYLCASSFGGGSTDTQYFGPGTRLTVL.

This clonotype was seen repeatedly, ten times or more. The gene calls are TRBV20-1 and TRBJ2-7; the match to TRBD2 covers 11 bases. Germline lookup yields CDR1 DFQATT and CDR2 SNEGSKA (reference sequence). This CDR3 comprises 16 residues. Trimming at V came to 4 bases and at J to 6 bases, leaving 14 bases not matched to a gene. CDR3 in amino acids: CSAITPTSGSLSEQYF. CDR3 DNA sequence: TGCAGTGCTATCACCCCCACTAGCGGGAGTTTGAGCGAGCAGTACTTC.

Notes on this clonotype: The junction shows a germline mismatch at one end, possibly a read error. The rearrangement links TRBV11-1 to TRBJ2-3; no firm D call. The CDR3 covers 11 residues. Germline CDR1 is SGHAT and CDR2 is FQDESV (reference sequence). The CDR3 bases are TGTGTCAGCAGCTTAGAAGATACGCAGTATTTT. It is translated as CVSSLEDTQYF.

This clonotype was recorded many times. The chain's CDR3 is CASSLGAGGTYEQYF. The CDR3 coding sequence is TGCGCCAGCAGCTTGGGAGCGGGAGGAACCTACGAGCAGTACTTC. The chain links TRBV5-1 to TRBJ2-7, with TRBD2 matching over 9 bases. The V and J ends lost 0 bases and 2 bases, in that order; junction bases with no gene match: 3. The CDR3 runs to 15 residues. Looked up from germline, CDR1 is SGHRS and CDR2 is YFSETQ.

This clonotype was observed at least ten times. The V gene is TRBV20-1, the J gene TRBJ2-5; D is possibly TRBD1 (6 bases). Germline V CDR1 and CDR2: DFQATT, SNEGSKA (reference sequence). CDR3 length: 13 residues. V lost 2 bases to trimming and J lost 6 bases, with 13 bases between them. The CDR3 DNA reads TGCAGTGCTAGAAGGCAGGGGTTCCAGACCCAGTACTTC. This encodes CSARRQGFQTQYF.

In its sample, this clonotype was seen a few times. The chain has TRBV7-3 and TRBJ2-3; D remains unclear. Trimming shortened V by 5 bases and J by 4 bases, and 13 bases separated the two germline ends. Germline CDR1 SGHTA, CDR2 FQGTGA. The CDR3 is made up of 14 amino acids. The DNA of the CDR3 is TGTGCCAGCAGCCCGCCCGGGTCTTCAGATACGCAGTATTTT. This sequence encodes CASSPPGSSDTQYF.

This clonotype was counted at least ten times. The chain recombines TRBV9 with TRBJ1-4, with D hard to call. Trimming left V 0 bases short and J 5 bases short, with 11 bases between. Germline CDR1 is SGDLS and CDR2 is YYNGEE. The CDR3 is 15 residues long. The CDR3 sequence: CASSVAWQGNEKLFF. As DNA, the CDR3 is TGTGCCAGCAGCGTAGCGTGGCAAGGGAATGAAAAACTGTTTTTT.

At least ten counts were recorded for this clonotype. This chain connects TRBV20-1 to TRBJ1-1; D possibly corresponds to TRBD1 (5 bases). The germline V and J ends were trimmed by 3 bases and 3 bases, with 23 bases remaining between them. This CDR3 comprises 17 residues. Germline loops: CDR1 DFQATT, CDR2 SNEGSKA (reference sequence). Here the CDR3 reads CSASLPSTTRGDTEAFF. The CDR3 DNA is TGCAGTGCTAGCCTTCCCAGCACAACAAGGGGCGACACTGAAGCTTTCTTT.

This clonotype was counted ten times or more. The chain employs TRBV18 and TRBJ2-3; D is possibly TRBD1 or TRBD2 (7 bases each). Germline CDR1 is KGHSH and CDR2 is LQKENI. V lost 3 bases to trimming and J lost 0 bases, with 10 bases between them. This CDR3 comprises 15 residues. CDR3 sequence (DNA): TGTGCCAGCTCACCGGGAGGGGGCAGCACAGATACGCAGTATTTT. Its protein product is CASSPGGGSTDTQYF.

Ten or more counts support this clonotype. V gene TRBV20-1 combines with J gene TRBJ2-2, with D unclear. V lost 0 bases and J lost 2, with 10 bases in between. The germline gives CDR1 DFQATT, CDR2 SNEGSKA (reference sequence). CDR3 size: 15 residues. The CDR3 reads CSARDGRRNTGELFF. The CDR3 DNA follows: TGCAGTGCTAGAGACGGACGCCGAAACACCGGGGAGCTGTTTTTT.

Many counts were recorded for this clonotype. This chain joins TRBV20-1 and TRBJ2-5; D is undetermined. Trimming left V 0 bases short and J 7 bases short, with 12 bases between. Germline V gene sequence: CDR1 DFQATT, CDR2 SNEGSKA (reference sequence). The CDR3 runs to 13 residues. CDR3 bases: TGCAGTGCTAGAGATTTCCTAATCGGGACCCAGTACTTC. This codes for CSARDFLIGTQYF.

This clonotype is labeled medium-sized. The chain links TRBV5-1 to TRBJ2-3; 14 bases are shared with TRBD2. CDR1 SGHRS and CDR2 YFSETQ come from the germline V gene. This CDR3 has 16 residues. J lost 3 bases, V lost 3 bases, and 3 bases had no gene match. The CDR3 nucleotides read TGCGCCAGCAGCTCCGGGACTAGCGGGAGTACAGATACGCAGTATTTT. It is translated as CASSSGTSGSTDTQYF.

This clonotype was seen many times. The chain joins TRBV9 to TRBJ2-7, with TRBD2 matching 8 bases. This CDR3 has 16 residues. The V segment lost 0 bases and the J segment 2 bases; nucleotides outside the gene matches: 7. In germline, CDR1 is SGDLS, CDR2 YYNGEE. Here the CDR3 DNA reads TGTGCCAGCAGCGTAGCTACTGCGGGAGGACCCTACGAGCAGTACTTC. Its protein product is CASSVATAGGPYEQYF.

There are many counts of this clonotype. The V call is TRBV27, the J call TRBJ2-1; 10 bases are shared with TRBD2. Trimming took 1 base from V and 6 from J; bases not matched to a gene: 12. CDR3 length: 18 residues. Germline CDR1 and CDR2: MNHEY and SMNVEV (reference sequence). The CDR3: CASSLLKQPLAGLNEQFF. CDR3 nucleotides: TGTGCCAGCAGTTTATTAAAACAGCCACTAGCGGGACTCAATGAGCAGTTCTTC.

This chain connects TRBV28 to TRBJ2-1; 7 positions match TRBD2. The CDR3 has 20 amino acids. CDR1 is MDHEN, CDR2 SYDVKM, per germline. The junction had 25 bases not matched to a gene; V was cut back by 8 bases and J by 3 bases. This CDR3 is CASPPSLGGSPGGIYNEQFF. CDR3 DNA: TGTGCCAGCCCCCCCTCGTTAGGCGGGAGCCCGGGGGGTATCTACAATGAGCAGTTCTTC.

The table lists this clonotype with many counts. The chain carries TRBV29-1 and TRBJ2-5; TRBD2 matches 11 bases. The CDR3 length is 14 residues. V lost 7 bases and J lost 1; bases outside the gene matches: 5. The germline V gene encodes CDR1 SQVTM and CDR2 ANQGSEA. The CDR3 loop reads CSADSGRAQETQYF. CDR3 nucleotide sequence: TGCAGCGCCGATAGCGGGAGGGCCCAAGAGACCCAGTACTTC.

This clonotype was counted at least ten times. V gene TRBV5-1 combines with J gene TRBJ2-1; TRBD2 matches 13 bases. Trimming cost V 6 bases and J 7 bases; bases outside gene matches: 7. The CDR3 extends over 15 amino acids. The V gene's germline CDR1 is SGHRS and CDR2 YFSETQ. CDR3 bases: TGCGCCAGCACCTATGGACTAGCGGGAGCGAATGAGCAGTTCTTC. Encoded protein: CASTYGLAGANEQFF.

This clonotype has ten or more counts. This CDR3 is CASSQLAGTNTGELFF. CDR3 DNA: TGCGCCAGCAGCCAACTAGCGGGGACAAACACCGGGGAGCTGTTTTTT. This chain connects TRBV5-1 to TRBJ2-2, with TRBD2 identical over 10 bases. This CDR3 comprises 16 residues. V was pared by 4 bases and J by 2 bases, with 5 bases of the junction left unmatched. CDR1 is SGHRS and CDR2 is YFSETQ in the germline V gene.

This clonotype was detected many times. The rearrangement joins TRBV20-1 to TRBJ2-1; TRBD2 matches at 10 bases. The CDR3 consists of 14 residues. CDR1 is DFQATT, CDR2 SNEGSKA, per germline (reference sequence). The J segment lost 7 bases and the V segment lost 6 bases, leaving 9 bases of the junction unmatched. The CDR3 region is CSAISGREGNEQFF. The CDR3 nucleotides are TGCAGTGCGATCAGCGGGAGGGAGGGGAATGAGCAGTTCTTC.